This T cell receptor beta chain was found in a study of blood T cell repertoires in COVID-19. Overall study: Samples came from the United States, Italy and Spain, spanning acute and convalescent COVID-19.

Exposed enrollees encountered a COVID-19 case at some point within 2 weeks before study entry. In the authors' methods: Reference gene primer amplification yielded estimated nucleated cell counts. TCRdb's table, derived via immunoSEQ multiplex PCR, lists solely in-frame clones and lacks some. V, J and clone size were drawn from that table, and D and trimming were deduced from the DNA. The sample contains 200,000 to 250,000 clones, 88% of which appear only once. The clonotype was recovered from a woman aged 25 to 39 who had been exposed to COVID-19. Material: PBMCs or T cells enriched from blood (not recorded which).

This chain's CDR3 is CASSSRTGVYGYTF. The CDR3 DNA reads TGTGCCAGCAGTTCGCGGACAGGGGTCTATGGCTACACCTTC. The V call is TRBV27, the J call TRBJ1-2; 9 bases line up with TRBD1. CDR1 MNHEY and CDR2 SMNVEV come from the germline V gene (reference sequence). V was clipped by 4 bases and J by 4 bases; unmatched bases: 4. This CDR3 has 14 amino acids.